This T cell receptor beta chain was found in a study of post-analysis software for immune sequencing data. V shed 0 bases and J 6 bases; nucleotides not matched to a gene: 6. Germline V lookup: CDR1 SGHRS, CDR2 YFSETQ. The CDR3 spans 17 residues. Findings of the study overall: When compared against controls, multiple sclerosis patients showed significantly lower normalized Chao1 diversity. Roughly 5 TRBV segments (TRBV5-6, TRBV5-1 and TRBV20-1 among them) occurred more frequently in patients than in controls.

This clonotype appeared a few times. Its antigen is still unknown. Each TCR beta cDNA library carried unique molecular identifiers. The yield from roughly 1 to 10 million T cells was roughly 500,000 cDNA molecules in total. TCRdb ran MiXCR on the PCR reads and lists one entry per CDR3 protein. The table records some 690,000 distinct CDR3 sequences, 25% to 30% of them present only once. The chain links TRBV5-1 to TRBJ2-1; 13 bases are a match to TRBD2. The sequenced sample consisted of blood. The sequence came from a girl aged 10 to 17 with multiple sclerosis. This CDR3 is CASSLAWTSGSFNEQFF. The CDR3 DNA follows: TGCGCCAGCAGCTTGGCTTGGACTAGCGGGAGTTTCAATGAGCAGTTCTTC.